This T cell receptor (beta chain) was recovered during a study of identical twins. Germline CDR1 reads MNHEY; CDR2 reads SVGAGI. V was pared by 0 bases and J by 0 bases, with 10 bases between. The CDR3 length is 16 residues. The sample holds one count of this clonotype. TCRdb itself ran the 5' RACE reads through MiXCR, one entry per CDR3 protein. The sample has hundreds of thousands of distinct CDR3 sequences; 20% to 25% are singletons. This sample was shared with a second study, whose subject was T cells expressing NK-cell markers. That publication notes: Each of a handful of donors carried dominant NKG2C+ clonotypes accounting for about 1.0-8% of CD8+ T cells.

The V gene is TRBV6-5, the J gene TRBJ2-3; D is ambiguous. Sample: PBMCs. The source is a woman under 30 in good health. The CDR3 sequence is CASSYSDSPSTDTQYF. The CDR3, as DNA: TGTGCCAGCAGTTACTCCGACTCGCCTAGCACAGATACGCAGTATTTT.